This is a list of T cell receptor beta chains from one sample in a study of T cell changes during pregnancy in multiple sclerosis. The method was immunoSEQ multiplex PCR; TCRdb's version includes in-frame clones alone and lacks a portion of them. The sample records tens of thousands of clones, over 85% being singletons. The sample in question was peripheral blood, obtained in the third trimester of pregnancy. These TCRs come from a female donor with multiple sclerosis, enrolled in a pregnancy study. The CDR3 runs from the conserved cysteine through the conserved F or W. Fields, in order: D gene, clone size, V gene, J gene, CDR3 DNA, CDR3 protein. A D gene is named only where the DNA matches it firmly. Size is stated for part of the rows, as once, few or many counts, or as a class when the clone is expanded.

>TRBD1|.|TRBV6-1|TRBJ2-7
TGTGCCAGCAGTGAGGGACAGGGCCTTTACGAGCAGTACTTC
CASSEGQGLYEQYF
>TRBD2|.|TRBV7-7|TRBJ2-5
TGTGCTAGCAGCTATAGCGGGAGGGAGACCCAGTACTTC
CASSYSGRETQYF
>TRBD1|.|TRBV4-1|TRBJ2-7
TGCGCCAGCAGCCGCCTACAGGGGTCCTACGAGCAGTACTTC
CASSRLQGSYEQYF
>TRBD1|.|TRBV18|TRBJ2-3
TGTGCCAGCTCACCACAGCGGACAGGGGAGAGGGGCACAGATACGCAGTATTTT
CASSPQRTGERGTDTQYF
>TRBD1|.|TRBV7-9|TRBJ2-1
TGTGCCAGCAGGACCGGACAGGGGGCGTACAATGAGCAGTTCTTC
CASRTGQGAYNEQFF
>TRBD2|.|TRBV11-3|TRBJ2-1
TGTGCCAGCAGCTGGACTAGCGGACCCTACAATGAGCAGTTCTTC
CASSWTSGPYNEQFF
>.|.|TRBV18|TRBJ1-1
TGTGCCAGCTCACCAGTCAGATCCATAACCTTGAACACTGAAGCTTTCTTT
CASSPVRSITLNTEAFF
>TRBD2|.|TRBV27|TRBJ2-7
TGTGCCAGCAGCCCTAGGGTCCTTACTAGCGGGTTCTCCTACGAGCAGTACTTC
CASSPRVLTSGFSYEQYF
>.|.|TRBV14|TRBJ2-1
TGTGCCAGCAGCCAATCCAGCGGGCGAGCTACTGAGCAGTTCTTC
CASSQSSGRATEQFF
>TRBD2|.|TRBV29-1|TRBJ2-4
TGCAGCGTTGAAGATCGTGCGGGAGGGCCGGACATTCAGTACTTC
CSVEDRAGGPDIQYF
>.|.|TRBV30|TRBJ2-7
TGTGCCTGGACCATCAGCGGCTACGAGCAGTACTTC
CAWTISGYEQYF
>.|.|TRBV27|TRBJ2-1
TGTGCCAGCAGTTTACAGGGTCCCTACAATGAGCAGTTCTTC
CASSLQGPYNEQFF
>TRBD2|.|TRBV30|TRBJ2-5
TGTGCCTGGAGTGTAACTCTAGCGGGAGACGCGACCCAGTACTTC
CAWSVTLAGDATQYF
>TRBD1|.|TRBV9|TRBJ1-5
TGTGCCAGCAGCGCAGGACAGGGGACGCCCCAGCATTTT
CASSAGQGTPQHF
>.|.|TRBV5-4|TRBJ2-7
TGTGCCAGCAGCGGTGACCCCGCGGGGCCCTACGAGCAGTACTTC
CASSGDPAGPYEQYF
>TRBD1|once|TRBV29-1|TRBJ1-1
TGCAGCGTTCAACAGGGGGCAGAGAACACTGAAGCTTTCTTT
CSVQQGAENTEAFF
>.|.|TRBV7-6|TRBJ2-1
TGTGCCAGCAGCAAGGGCGGGTTATCCTACAATGAGCAGTTCTTC
CASSKGGLSYNEQFF
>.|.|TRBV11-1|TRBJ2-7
TGTGCCAGCAGCTTAGGCGGTCCTTACGAGCAGTACTTC
CASSLGGPYEQYF
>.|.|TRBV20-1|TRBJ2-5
TGCAGTGCTAGAGGCGGGGAGACCCAGTACTTC
CSARGGETQYF
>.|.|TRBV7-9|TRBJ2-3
TGTGCCAGCAGCTTAGGGCCCTTGGTAGATACGCAGTATTTT
CASSLGPLVDTQYF
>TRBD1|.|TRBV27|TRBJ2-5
TGTGCCAGCAGTTTATTCGGACAGGGGGAACAAGAGACCCAGTACTTC
CASSLFGQGEQETQYF
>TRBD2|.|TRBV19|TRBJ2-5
TGTGCCAGTAGTCCTTTCGGACTAGCAGGGCAAGAGACCCAGTACTTC
CASSPFGLAGQETQYF
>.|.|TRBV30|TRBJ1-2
TGTGCCTGGAGAGATGACAGACGCTATGGCTACACCTTC
CAWRDDRRYGYTF
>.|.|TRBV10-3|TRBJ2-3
TGTGCCATCAGCCCGGACAGAGACACAGATACGCAGTATTTT
CAISPDRDTDTQYF
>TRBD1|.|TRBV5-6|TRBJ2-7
TGTGCCAGCAGCTTGGGGCTCGGGACAGCCATTGAAAACTTCTACGAGCAGTACTTC
CASSLGLGTAIENFYEQYF
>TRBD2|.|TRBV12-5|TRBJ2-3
TGTGCTAGTGGACCGGGACTAGCAGATTACACAGATACGCAGTATTTT
CASGPGLADYTDTQYF
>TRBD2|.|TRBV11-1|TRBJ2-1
TGTGCCAGCAGCCCCCTAGCGGGTTCATACAATGAGCAGTTCTTC
CASSPLAGSYNEQFF
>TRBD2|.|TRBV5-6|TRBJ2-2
TGTGCCAGCAGCATGGGACTAGCGGCGAACACCGGGGAGCTGTTTTTT
CASSMGLAANTGELFF